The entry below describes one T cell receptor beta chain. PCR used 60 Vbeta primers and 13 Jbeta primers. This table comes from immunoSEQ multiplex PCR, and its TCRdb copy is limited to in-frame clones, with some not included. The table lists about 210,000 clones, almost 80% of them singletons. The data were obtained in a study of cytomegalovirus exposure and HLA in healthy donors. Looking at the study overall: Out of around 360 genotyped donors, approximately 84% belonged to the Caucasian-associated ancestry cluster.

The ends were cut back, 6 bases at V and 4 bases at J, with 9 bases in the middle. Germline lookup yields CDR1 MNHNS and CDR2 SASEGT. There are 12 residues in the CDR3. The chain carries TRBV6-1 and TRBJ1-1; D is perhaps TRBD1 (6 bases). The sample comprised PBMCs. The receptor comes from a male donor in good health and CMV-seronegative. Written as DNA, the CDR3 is TGTGCCAGCAGAGGACAGTCCACTGAAGCTTTCTTT. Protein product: CASRGQSTEAFF.